Each of the 5 T cell receptor beta chains below was sequenced from the same sample in a study of cytomegalovirus exposure and HLA in healthy donors. Primers included in the PCR were 60 Vbeta and 13 Jbeta primers. Measured with immunoSEQ multiplex PCR; TCRdb has only the in-frame clones, and not every one. The sample holds about 97,000 clones, around three quarters seen once. Specimen: PBMCs. The source is a middle-aged man in good health and CMV-seronegative.

This chain joins TRBV12-5 and TRBJ1-4; the match to TRBD1 covers 8 bases. Looked up from germline, CDR1 is LGHNT and CDR2 is FRNRAP. The CDR3 runs to 14 residues. The ends lost 5 bases at V and 8 bases at J; junction bases unmatched: 7. The CDR3 nucleotides are TGTGCTAGTGGTACCGGACAGGGAGGCGAAAAACTGTTTTTT. It yields the protein CASGTGQGGEKLFF.

V usage is TRBV11-1 and J usage is TRBJ1-2; 7 bases align to TRBD1. Germline assignment: CDR1 SGHAT and CDR2 FQDESV (reference sequence). V lost 6 bases, J lost 4 bases, and 2 bases stayed unmatched. The CDR3 has 12 amino acids. This CDR3 is CASSGQAYGYTF. As DNA, the CDR3 is TGTGCCAGCAGTGGACAGGCCTATGGCTACACCTTC.

This clone occurred a few times. The rearrangement joins TRBV6-1 to TRBJ2-6; D unclear. Germline CDR1 reads MNHNS; CDR2 reads SASEGT. V lost 5 bases and J lost 4, with 9 bases in between. The CDR3 contains 14 residues. For the CDR3, the DNA is TGTGCCAGCAGTCACTCCACGGGGGCCAACGTCCTGACTTTC. Protein product: CASSHSTGANVLTF.

This chain uses TRBV7-6 with TRBJ2-5, with TRBD2 identical over 16 bases. The CDR3 has 21 amino acids. Germline-derived CDR1 and CDR2 are SGHVS and FNYEAQ. V shed 2 bases, J shed 0 bases, and the junction held 12 bases outside the gene matches. CDR3 protein: CASSLLSGLAGGNHYQETQYF. CDR3 sequence (DNA): TGTGCCAGCAGCTTATTGTCGGGACTAGCGGGGGGGAACCATTACCAAGAGACCCAGTACTTC.

As to this clone: At one boundary the junction diverges from the germline segment, which might be a read error. Other DNA sequences in this sample translate to the same CDR3. This rearrangement joins TRBV6-5 to TRBJ1-6; maybe TRBD1 (6 bases). Per the germline V gene, CDR1 is MNHEY and CDR2 is SVGAGI. The CDR3 is 14 amino acids. CDR3 sequence: CASRKGEQNSPLHF. The CDR3 bases are TGTGCCAGCAGGAAGGGGGAACAAAATTCCCCCCTCCACTTT.